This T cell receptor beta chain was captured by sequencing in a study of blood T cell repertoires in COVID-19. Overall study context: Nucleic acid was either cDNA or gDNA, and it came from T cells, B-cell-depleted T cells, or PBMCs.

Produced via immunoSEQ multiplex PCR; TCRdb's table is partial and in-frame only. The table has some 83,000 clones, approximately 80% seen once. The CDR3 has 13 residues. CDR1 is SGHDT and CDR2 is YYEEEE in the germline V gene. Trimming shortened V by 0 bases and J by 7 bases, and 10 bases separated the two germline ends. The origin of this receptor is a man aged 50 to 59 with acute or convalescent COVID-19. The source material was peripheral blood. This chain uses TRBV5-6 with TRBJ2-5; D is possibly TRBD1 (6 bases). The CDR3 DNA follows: TGTGCCAGCAGCTTGGGGCAGGGGTGGACCCAGTACTTC. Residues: CASSLGQGWTQYF.